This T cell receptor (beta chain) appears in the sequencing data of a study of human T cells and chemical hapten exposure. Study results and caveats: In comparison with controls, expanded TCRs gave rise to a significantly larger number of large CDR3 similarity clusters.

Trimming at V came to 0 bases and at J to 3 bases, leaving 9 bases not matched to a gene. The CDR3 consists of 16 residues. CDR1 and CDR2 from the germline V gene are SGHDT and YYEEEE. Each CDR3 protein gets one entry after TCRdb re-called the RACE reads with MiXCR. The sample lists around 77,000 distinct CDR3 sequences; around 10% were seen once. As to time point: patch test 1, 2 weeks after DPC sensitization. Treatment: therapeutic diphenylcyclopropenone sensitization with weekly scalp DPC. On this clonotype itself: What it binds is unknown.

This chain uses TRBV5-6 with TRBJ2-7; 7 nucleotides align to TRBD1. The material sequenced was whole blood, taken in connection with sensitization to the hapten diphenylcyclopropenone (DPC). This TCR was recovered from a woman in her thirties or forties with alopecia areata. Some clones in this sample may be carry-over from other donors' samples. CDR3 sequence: CASSLVLGQTIYEQYF. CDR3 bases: TGTGCCAGCAGCTTGGTATTGGGACAGACTATCTACGAGCAGTACTTC. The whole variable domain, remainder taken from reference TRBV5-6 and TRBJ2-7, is DAGVTQSPTHLIKTRGQQVTLRCSPKSGHDTVSWYQQALGQGPQFIFQYYEEEERQRGNFPDRFSGHQFPNYSSELNVNALLLGDSALYLCASSLVLGQTIYEQYFGPGTRLTVT.